This TCR beta chain was identified during a study of T cell clonotyping in hematopoietic cell transplantation. General study points: Recipient TCR diversity dropped after transplant; expanded clonotypes rose from day 30 to 180. Cells were unsorted, so CD4 and CD8 contributions were not separated. Few recipient clonotypes overlapped donors; over 95% were de novo at given depth.

As regards this clone: Its specificity is not known.

Assay used: immunoSEQ multiplex PCR; TCRdb lists only in-frame clones, some missing. The table has roughly 8,000 clones, about four fifths seen once. The clonotype was recovered from a female patient aged 45-65 years who had an allogeneic stem cell transplant from an unrelated donor, so the T cells may come from the graft donor. Some clones in this sample may be carry-over from other donors' samples. The sample was peripheral blood mononuclear cells, taken 180 days after allogeneic stem cell transplant.

The CDR3 region is CASGPHHRDRDSNQPQHF. As DNA, the CDR3 is TGTGCTAGTGGCCCCCACCACCGGGACAGGGATAGCAATCAGCCCCAGCATTTT. J is TRBJ1-5 and V is TRBV12-5; 9 positions agree with TRBD1. Trimming cost V 6 bases and J 0 bases; bases outside gene matches: 12. Germline V gene sequence: CDR1 LGHNT, CDR2 FRNRAP. The CDR3 has 18 amino acids.